A selection of T cell receptor beta chains follows, all from one sample in a study of T cell responses to AZD1222 COVID-19 vaccine. Sequencing was performed with immunoSEQ multiplex PCR; in TCRdb, only in-frame clones are kept and a portion is missing. This table has 85,000 to 100,000 clones, more than 75% appearing once. The sample here was peripheral blood, taken on day 0 of AZD1222 vaccination. The source is an adult in good health. The CDR3 runs from the conserved cysteine through the conserved F or W. The D gene is left open where the match is weak. The size of a clone is reported for some rows only, either as once, few or many, or as a class for expanded clones.

J | size | D | V | DNA | CDR3
TRBJ1-1 | once | . | TRBV5-4 | TGTGCCAGCAGCCGACAAGTCCGGACGAACACTGAAGCTTTCTTT | CASSRQVRTNTEAFF
TRBJ1-3 | . | . | TRBV28 | TGTGCCAGCAGTTTATTGGACAGTTCCTTGGGAAACACCATATATTTT | CASSLLDSSLGNTIYF
TRBJ1-2 | . | . | TRBV2 | TGTGCCAGCAGTGAAGACAGGGCCACCCTATGGACCTTC | CASSEDRATLWTF
TRBJ1-6 | . | TRBD1 | TRBV7-9 | TGTGCCAGCAGCTTAGAGGGGTGGAGGACAGGGTTCTATAATTCACCCCTCCACTTT | CASSLEGWRTGFYNSPLHF
TRBJ1-3 | . | . | TRBV7-8 | TGTGCCAGCAGCTTAGCTGTCCGGGGCTCTGGAAACACCATATATTTT | CASSLAVRGSGNTIYF
TRBJ1-1 | . | . | TRBV7-2 | TGTGCCAGCAGCTTAGCTTTGTCCGGGAACACTGAAGCTTTCTTT | CASSLALSGNTEAFF
TRBJ1-1 | once | TRBD1 | TRBV28 | TGTGCCAGCAGTCCCCCCTTGGGACAGCCCGCGAGAACTGAAGCTTTCTTT | CASSPPLGQPARTEAFF
TRBJ1-2 | once | TRBD1 | TRBV28 | TGTGCCAGCAGCGAAACAGGGGCGCGGAATGGCTACACCTTC | CASSETGARNGYTF
TRBJ1-4 | . | . | TRBV5-1 | TGCGCCAGCAGCTTACAGACAACTAATGAAAAACTGTTTTTT | CASSLQTTNEKLFF
TRBJ2-7 | . | TRBD1 | TRBV10-3 | TGTGCCATCAGTGAGTCGACAGACAGGGTAAGCGAGCAGTACTTC | CAISESTDRVSEQYF
TRBJ2-3 | . | . | TRBV9 | TGTGCCAGCAGCGTAGCCGATACGCAGTATTTT | CASSVADTQYF
TRBJ2-2 | . | TRBD2 | TRBV5-1 | TGCGCCAGCAGCCCCGGGACTAGCGGGGGGGCCACCGGGGAGCTGTTTTTT | CASSPGTSGGATGELFF
TRBJ2-1 | . | TRBD2 | TRBV4-2 | TGTGCCAGCAGCAGGGGACGGGGGGGCTCCTACAATGAGCAGTTCTTC | CASSRGRGGSYNEQFF
TRBJ2-3 | . | TRBD1 | TRBV29-1 | TGCAGCGTCAGACAGGGAGTTACAGATACGCAGTATTTT | CSVRQGVTDTQYF
TRBJ1-5 | . | . | TRBV6-5 | TGTGCCAGCAGAGGTCCTGAGGGCTCGGGACAGCCCCAGCATTTT | CASRGPEGSGQPQHF
TRBJ2-3 | . | . | TRBV9 | TGTGCCAGCAGCGCTCACGATACGCAGTATTTT | CASSAHDTQYF
TRBJ1-5 | . | . | TRBV6-5 | TGTGCCAGCAGTTCGGGAGGGGCTCAGCCCCAGCATTTT | CASSSGGAQPQHF
TRBJ1-5 | once | . | TRBV3-1/TRBV3-2 | TGTGCCAGCAGCCAAAGCAATCAGCCCCAGCATTTT | CASSQSNQPQHF
TRBJ1-5 | few | . | TRBV6-2/TRBV6-3 | TGTGCCAGCAGTTTAGGAGGGGGTGGACAGCCCCAGCATTTT | CASSLGGGGQPQHF
TRBJ2-7 | once | . | TRBV5-6 | TGTGCCAGCAGCTTGTATGGCGGGGACACCTACGAGCAGTACTTC | CASSLYGGDTYEQYF
TRBJ1-3 | . | TRBD1 | TRBV5-1 | TGCGCCAGCAGCCGGGACAGCCGCTCTGGAAACACCATATATTTT | CASSRDSRSGNTIYF
TRBJ2-4 | . | . | TRBV4-1 | TGCGCCAGCAGCCAAGTTTCGACAGGATCGGACATTCAGTACTTC | CASSQVSTGSDIQYF
TRBJ2-2 | . | . | TRBV5-1 | TGCGCCAGCAGCTTGGAGACAGCTACTGGCGGGGAGCTGTTTTTT | CASSLETATGGELFF
TRBJ2-7 | once | TRBD2 | TRBV5-1 | TGCGCCAGCAGCTTAGCGGGACCCTACGAGCAGTACTTC | CASSLAGPYEQYF
TRBJ2-3 | . | TRBD2 | TRBV6-2/TRBV6-3 | TGTGCGAGCAGCCCTCCGCGGGGGACTGATACGCAGTATTTT | CASSPPRGTDTQYF
TRBJ1-5 | . | TRBD1 | TRBV24-1 | TGTGCCACCAGTGACACCCGGGGACAGCCAAATCAGCCCCAGCATTTT | CATSDTRGQPNQPQHF
TRBJ1-6 | . | . | TRBV5-1 | TGCGCCAGCAGCGGGGGTAGGCCGGGTCTTAATTCACCCCTCCACTTT | CASSGGRPGLNSPLHF